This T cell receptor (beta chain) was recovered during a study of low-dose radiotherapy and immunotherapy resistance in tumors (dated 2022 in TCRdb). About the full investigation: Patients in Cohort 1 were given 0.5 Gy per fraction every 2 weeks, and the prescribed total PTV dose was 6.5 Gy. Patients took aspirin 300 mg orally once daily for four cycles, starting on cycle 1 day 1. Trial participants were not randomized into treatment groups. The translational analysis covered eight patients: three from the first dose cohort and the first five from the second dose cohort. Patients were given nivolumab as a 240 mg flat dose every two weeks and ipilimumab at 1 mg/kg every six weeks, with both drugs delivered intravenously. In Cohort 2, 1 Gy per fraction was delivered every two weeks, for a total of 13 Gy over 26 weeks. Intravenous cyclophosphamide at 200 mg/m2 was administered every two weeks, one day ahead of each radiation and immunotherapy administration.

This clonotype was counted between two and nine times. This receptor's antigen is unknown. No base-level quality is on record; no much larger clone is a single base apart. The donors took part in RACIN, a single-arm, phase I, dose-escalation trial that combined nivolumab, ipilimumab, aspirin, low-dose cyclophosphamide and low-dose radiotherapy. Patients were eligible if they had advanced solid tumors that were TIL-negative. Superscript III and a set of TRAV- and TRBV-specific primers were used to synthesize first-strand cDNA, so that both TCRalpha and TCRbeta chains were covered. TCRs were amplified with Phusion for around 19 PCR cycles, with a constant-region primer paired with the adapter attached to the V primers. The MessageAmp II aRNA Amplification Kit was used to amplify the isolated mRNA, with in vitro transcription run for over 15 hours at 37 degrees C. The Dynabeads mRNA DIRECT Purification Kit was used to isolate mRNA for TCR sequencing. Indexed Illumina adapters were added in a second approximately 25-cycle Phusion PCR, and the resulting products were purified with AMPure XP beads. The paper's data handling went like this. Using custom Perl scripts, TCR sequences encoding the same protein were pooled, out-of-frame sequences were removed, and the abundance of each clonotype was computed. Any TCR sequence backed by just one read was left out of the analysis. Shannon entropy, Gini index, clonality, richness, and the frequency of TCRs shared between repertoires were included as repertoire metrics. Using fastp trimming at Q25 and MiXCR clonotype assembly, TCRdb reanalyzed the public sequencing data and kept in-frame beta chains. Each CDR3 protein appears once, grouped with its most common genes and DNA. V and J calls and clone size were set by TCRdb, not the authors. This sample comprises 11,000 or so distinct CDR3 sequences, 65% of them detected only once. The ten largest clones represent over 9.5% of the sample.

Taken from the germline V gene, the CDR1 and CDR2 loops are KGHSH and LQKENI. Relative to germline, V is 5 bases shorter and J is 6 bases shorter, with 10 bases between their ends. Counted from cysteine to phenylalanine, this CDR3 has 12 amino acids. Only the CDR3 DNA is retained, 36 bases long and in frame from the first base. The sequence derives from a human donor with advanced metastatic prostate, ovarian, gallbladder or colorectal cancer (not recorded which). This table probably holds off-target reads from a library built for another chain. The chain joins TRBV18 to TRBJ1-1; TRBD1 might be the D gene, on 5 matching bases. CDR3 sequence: CASSTDRAEAFF. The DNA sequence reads TGTGCCAGCTCAACAGACAGAGCTGAAGCTTTCTTT.